Listed below are T cell receptor beta chains from one sample, sequenced in a study of T cells after posttransplantation cyclophosphamide. Assay: immunoSEQ multiplex PCR; the TCRdb copy retains only in-frame clones and omits some. The sample shows approximately 45,000 clones, around 91% of them seen only once. The sequencing sample was made of PBMCs. These receptors were collected from a woman in her forties or fifties in good health and a related stem cell transplant donor. Each CDR3 is given with its conserved first and last residue. Fields, in order: D gene, clone size, J gene, V gene, CDR3 protein, CDR3 DNA. D genes are given only for firm matches. Where a row states a size, it is once, few, many or the class of an expanded clone; other rows omit it.

d_call: -
clone_size: -
j_call: TRBJ1-2
v_call: TRBV5-1
cdr3_aa: CASSPRVSGLEGYTF
cdr3_nt: TGCGCCAGCAGCCCCAGGGTTTCTGGGTTGGAAGGCTACACCTTC

d_call: -
clone_size: -
j_call: TRBJ1-4
v_call: TRBV20-1
cdr3_aa: CSARGLRELFF
cdr3_nt: TGCAGTGCTAGGGGACTGCGGGAACTGTTTTTT

d_call: -
clone_size: -
j_call: TRBJ1-1
v_call: TRBV20-1
cdr3_aa: CSAPGVTEAFF
cdr3_nt: TGCAGTGCTCCAGGGGTTACTGAAGCTTTCTTT

d_call: TRBD2
clone_size: -
j_call: TRBJ2-7
v_call: TRBV7-9
cdr3_aa: CASSPGGGTYEQYF
cdr3_nt: TGTGCCAGCAGCCCAGGCGGGGGGACCTACGAGCAGTACTTC

d_call: TRBD2
clone_size: -
j_call: TRBJ2-7
v_call: TRBV7-2
cdr3_aa: CASSFELLAGDQGLTQQYF
cdr3_nt: TGTGCCAGCAGCTTTGAGTTACTAGCGGGGGACCAAGGTCTTACGCAGCAGTACTTC

d_call: TRBD1
clone_size: -
j_call: TRBJ1-2
v_call: TRBV25-1
cdr3_aa: CASTGVVGGYTF
cdr3_nt: TGTGCCAGTACAGGGGTAGTAGGCGGCTACACCTTC

d_call: TRBD2
clone_size: -
j_call: TRBJ2-5
v_call: TRBV28
cdr3_aa: CASSPSGAQETQYF
cdr3_nt: TGTGCCAGCTCCCCTAGCGGGGCCCAAGAGACCCAGTACTTC

d_call: -
clone_size: -
j_call: TRBJ1-1
v_call: TRBV18
cdr3_aa: CASSPLLGEMNTEAFF
cdr3_nt: TGTGCCAGCTCACCTCTACTCGGGGAGATGAACACTGAAGCTTTCTTT

d_call: TRBD1
clone_size: -
j_call: TRBJ1-1
v_call: TRBV6-5
cdr3_aa: CASSYTQGVSTEAFF
cdr3_nt: TGTGCCAGCAGTTACACACAGGGGGTATCTACTGAAGCTTTCTTT

d_call: TRBD2
clone_size: -
j_call: TRBJ2-3
v_call: TRBV9
cdr3_aa: CASSYPGGATDTQYF
cdr3_nt: TGTGCCAGCAGCTACCCGGGGGGGGCCACAGATACGCAGTATTTT

d_call: -
clone_size: few
j_call: TRBJ1-1
v_call: TRBV10-3
cdr3_aa: CAISESHQEEAFF
cdr3_nt: TGTGCCATCAGTGAGTCGCATCAGGAAGAAGCTTTCTTT

d_call: -
clone_size: -
j_call: TRBJ1-3
v_call: TRBV2
cdr3_aa: CASSDRSSGNTIYF
cdr3_nt: TGTGCCAGCAGTGATAGAAGCTCTGGAAACACCATATATTTT

d_call: -
clone_size: -
j_call: TRBJ1-3
v_call: TRBV10-3
cdr3_aa: CAISEVAAKPGNTIYF
cdr3_nt: TGTGCCATCAGTGAGGTTGCAGCGAAACCTGGAAACACCATATATTTT

d_call: TRBD1
clone_size: once
j_call: TRBJ1-1
v_call: TRBV19
cdr3_aa: CASSSTGVGTEAFF
cdr3_nt: TGTGCCAGTAGTAGTACAGGGGTTGGCACTGAAGCTTTCTTT

d_call: -
clone_size: -
j_call: TRBJ1-3
v_call: TRBV11-2
cdr3_aa: CASSLVGEAGNTIYF
cdr3_nt: TGTGCCAGCAGCTTAGTTGGGGAGGCTGGAAACACCATATATTTT

d_call: -
clone_size: -
j_call: TRBJ1-1
v_call: TRBV6-5
cdr3_aa: CASRGGQLRNTEAFF
cdr3_nt: TGTGCCAGCAGGGGCGGGCAACTCAGGAACACTGAAGCTTTCTTT

d_call: -
clone_size: -
j_call: TRBJ2-7
v_call: TRBV7-2
cdr3_aa: CASSLGQSAYEQYF
cdr3_nt: TGTGCCAGCAGTCTCGGACAATCCGCCTACGAGCAGTACTTC

d_call: -
clone_size: -
j_call: TRBJ2-7
v_call: TRBV19
cdr3_aa: CASRGLSYEQYF
cdr3_nt: TGTGCCAGTAGGGGCCTCTCCTACGAGCAGTACTTC

d_call: -
clone_size: -
j_call: TRBJ2-1
v_call: TRBV6-1
cdr3_aa: CASSDMTGLEQFF
cdr3_nt: TGTGCCAGCAGTGATATGACAGGTCTCGAGCAGTTCTTC

d_call: -
clone_size: -
j_call: TRBJ2-5
v_call: TRBV19
cdr3_aa: CASRQGSGETQYF
cdr3_nt: TGTGCCAGTAGGCAGGGGTCTGGGGAGACCCAGTACTTC

d_call: TRBD2
clone_size: -
j_call: TRBJ2-5
v_call: TRBV9
cdr3_aa: CASSGGLAQETQYF
cdr3_nt: TGTGCCAGCAGCGGCGGACTAGCCCAAGAGACCCAGTACTTC

d_call: -
clone_size: few
j_call: TRBJ2-1
v_call: TRBV10-1
cdr3_aa: CASSDRGLTTYYNEQFF
cdr3_nt: TGCGCCAGCAGTGACCGCGGCCTTACCACCTACTACAATGAGCAGTTCTTC

d_call: -
clone_size: -
j_call: TRBJ1-2
v_call: TRBV10-3
cdr3_aa: CAISEGGSFYGYTF
cdr3_nt: TGTGCCATCAGTGAGGGGGGCAGTTTCTATGGCTACACCTTC

d_call: -
clone_size: -
j_call: TRBJ1-6
v_call: TRBV7-6
cdr3_aa: CASSLSYNSPLHF
cdr3_nt: TGTGCCAGCAGCCTCTCCTATAATTCCCCCCTCCACTTT

d_call: -
clone_size: few
j_call: TRBJ2-5
v_call: TRBV9
cdr3_aa: CASSVSPDSVQETQYF
cdr3_nt: TGTGCCAGCAGCGTATCGCCGGACAGCGTCCAAGAGACCCAGTACTTC

d_call: TRBD2
clone_size: once
j_call: TRBJ2-2
v_call: TRBV11-2
cdr3_aa: CASSPGLAANTGELFF
cdr3_nt: TGTGCCAGCAGCCCAGGACTAGCGGCCAACACCGGGGAGCTGTTTTTT

d_call: TRBD1
clone_size: -
j_call: TRBJ1-1
v_call: TRBV19
cdr3_aa: CASSISQGGTEAFF
cdr3_nt: TGTGCCAGTAGTATATCACAGGGGGGAACTGAAGCTTTCTTT

d_call: TRBD2
clone_size: -
j_call: TRBJ2-3
v_call: TRBV10-3
cdr3_aa: CAISGTSGDTDTQYF
cdr3_nt: TGTGCCATCAGCGGGACTAGCGGGGACACAGATACGCAGTATTTT

d_call: -
clone_size: once
j_call: TRBJ1-5
v_call: TRBV29-1
cdr3_aa: CSARRGGEGQPQHF
cdr3_nt: TGCAGCGCACGGCGGGGGGGAGAAGGTCAGCCCCAGCATTTT

d_call: TRBD2
clone_size: once
j_call: TRBJ2-4
v_call: TRBV6-5
cdr3_aa: CASRIAGGVANIQYF
cdr3_nt: TGTGCCAGCAGAATAGCGGGAGGGGTGGCAAACATTCAGTACTTC

d_call: TRBD1
clone_size: -
j_call: TRBJ2-2
v_call: TRBV2
cdr3_aa: CASRAGTENTGELFF
cdr3_nt: TGTGCCAGCAGGGCCGGGACAGAGAACACCGGGGAGCTGTTTTTT

d_call: -
clone_size: once
j_call: TRBJ1-6
v_call: TRBV2
cdr3_aa: CASSVEGGRLSSPLHF
cdr3_nt: TGTGCCAGCAGTGTAGAGGGGGGGCGGCTAAGCTCACCCCTCCACTTT

d_call: TRBD1
clone_size: -
j_call: TRBJ1-1
v_call: TRBV5-1
cdr3_aa: CASSNPTGVTEAFF
cdr3_nt: TGCGCCAGCAGCAATCCGACAGGGGTTACTGAAGCTTTCTTT

d_call: -
clone_size: once
j_call: TRBJ2-7
v_call: TRBV5-6
cdr3_aa: CASRILSSYEQYF
cdr3_nt: TGTGCCAGCAGAATTCTGAGCTCCTACGAGCAGTACTTC

d_call: TRBD2
clone_size: -
j_call: TRBJ2-7
v_call: TRBV4-1
cdr3_aa: CASSQGYSGGASYEQYF
cdr3_nt: TGCGCCAGCAGCCAAGGTTATAGCGGGGGGGCCTCCTACGAGCAGTACTTC

d_call: TRBD2
clone_size: -
j_call: TRBJ2-4
v_call: TRBV2
cdr3_aa: CASSRTAGELAKNIQYF
cdr3_nt: TGTGCCAGCAGCCGAACCGCGGGGGAACTAGCCAAAAACATTCAGTACTTC

d_call: -
clone_size: -
j_call: TRBJ1-2
v_call: TRBV14
cdr3_aa: CASSQDPPGKGDYTF
cdr3_nt: TGTGCCAGCAGCCAAGATCCCCCCGGGAAGGGGGACTACACCTTC

d_call: -
clone_size: -
j_call: TRBJ1-2
v_call: TRBV4-1
cdr3_aa: CASSQDSAGYGYTF
cdr3_nt: TGCGCCAGCAGCCAAGATAGTGCGGGATATGGCTACACCTTC

d_call: TRBD2
clone_size: -
j_call: TRBJ2-3
v_call: TRBV5-1
cdr3_aa: CASSQGTSGSLYTQYF
cdr3_nt: TGCGCCAGCAGCCAGGGGACTAGCGGGAGTTTATATACGCAGTATTTT

d_call: -
clone_size: -
j_call: TRBJ1-6
v_call: TRBV7-9
cdr3_aa: CASSRYLGIGDYNSPLHF
cdr3_nt: TGTGCCAGCAGCCGCTACTTAGGGATCGGGGACTATAATTCACCCCTCCACTTT

d_call: -
clone_size: -
j_call: TRBJ2-1
v_call: TRBV7-2
cdr3_aa: CASSIQYNEQFF
cdr3_nt: TGTGCCAGCAGCATTCAGTACAATGAGCAGTTCTTC

d_call: TRBD2
clone_size: -
j_call: TRBJ2-1
v_call: TRBV29-1
cdr3_aa: CSVQGYSGREFSYNEQFF
cdr3_nt: TGCAGCGTCCAAGGGTACAGCGGGAGGGAATTTTCCTACAATGAGCAGTTCTTC

d_call: TRBD2
clone_size: -
j_call: TRBJ2-2
v_call: TRBV4-2
cdr3_aa: CASSPQRLADGGELFF
cdr3_nt: TGTGCCAGCAGCCCGCAGCGGCTAGCGGACGGCGGGGAGCTGTTTTTT

d_call: TRBD2
clone_size: -
j_call: TRBJ2-1
v_call: TRBV5-6
cdr3_aa: CASSLEGGVNEQFF
cdr3_nt: TGTGCCAGCAGCTTGGAGGGAGGGGTCAATGAGCAGTTCTTC